Below are 5 T cell receptor beta chains sequenced from a single sample in a study of T-cell memory formation after mild COVID-19. MiXCR, applied by TCRdb to the 5' RACE reads, yields one record per CDR3 protein. The sample shows just under 550,000 distinct CDR3 sequences, approximately 20% of them seen only once. Material for sequencing was PBMCs or a T cell subset sorted from them (not recorded which). These receptors originate from an adult woman who had mild COVID-19 (a few samples of this study predate the infection). Cell type and time point are not known.

The chain employs TRBV9 and TRBJ2-3; 9 nucleotides align to TRBD2. V lost 0 bases, J lost 6 bases, and 8 bases stayed unmatched. The CDR3 extends over 16 amino acids. Germline CDR1 is SGDLS and CDR2 is YYNGEE. The CDR3 DNA reads TGTGCCAGCAGCGTAGTAAGCGGGAGGTCGCTGGATACGCAGTATTTT. This translates into CASSVVSGRSLDTQYF.

This clonotype was seen a few times. The chain carries TRBV11-2 and TRBJ2-3; TRBD2 agrees at 7 bases. The junction had 7 bases not matched to a gene; V was cut back by 5 bases and J by 2 bases. This CDR3 is built from 15 residues. Per the germline V gene, CDR1 is SGHAT and CDR2 is FQNNGV. DNA of the CDR3: TGTGCCAGCAGCCTGACGGGACTACACACAGATACGCAGTATTTT. It is translated as CASSLTGLHTDTQYF.

The V gene is TRBV30, the J gene TRBJ2-1; D gene ambiguous. The CDR3 sequence is 12 residues long. Germline V gene sequence: CDR1 GTSNPN, CDR2 SVGIG (reference sequence). CDR3 protein: CAYTGSYNEQFF. DNA for the CDR3: TGTGCTTACACCGGCTCCTACAATGAGCAGTTCTTC.

V usage is TRBV29-1 and J usage is TRBJ2-1; D is perhaps TRBD1 (5 bases). The CDR3 totals 12 residues. Deletions cut 5 bases from V and 4 bases from J, with 9 bases between. Germline lookup yields CDR1 SQVTM and CDR2 ANQGSEA. The CDR3 DNA is TGCAGCGTTATGACAGTTTACAATGAGCAGTTCTTC. Translating it yields CSVMTVYNEQFF.

The chain recombines TRBV24-1 with TRBJ2-1; 7 bases are shared with TRBD2. Germline loops: CDR1 KGHDR, CDR2 SFDVKD. This CDR3 comprises 13 residues. J gave up 9 bases and V 4 bases, and 5 bases lay outside the gene matches. The CDR3 here is CATSDPGLPEQFF. CDR3 nucleotide sequence: TGTGCCACCAGTGACCCGGGACTACCTGAGCAGTTCTTC.